This T cell receptor beta chain emerged from a study of blood T cell repertoires in COVID-19. Study-wide background: Collection of acute and convalescent COVID-19 samples took place in the United States, Italy and Spain.

The assay was immunoSEQ multiplex PCR, and TCRdb's table has in-frame clones only and misses some. The data contain approximately 49,000 clones, 80% to 85% of them singletons. The specimen was peripheral blood. This sequence was found in a man in his fifties with acute or convalescent COVID-19.

CDR3: CASSFQQGASYNEQFF. The DNA of the CDR3 is TGTGCCAGCAGCTTCCAACAGGGGGCTTCCTACAATGAGCAGTTCTTC. The chain carries TRBV13 and TRBJ2-1; 9 bases map to TRBD1. The J segment lost 1 base and the V segment lost 3 bases, leaving 4 bases of the junction unmatched. The CDR3 loop spans 16 amino acids. Germline CDR1 is PRHDT and CDR2 is FYEKMQ (reference sequence).